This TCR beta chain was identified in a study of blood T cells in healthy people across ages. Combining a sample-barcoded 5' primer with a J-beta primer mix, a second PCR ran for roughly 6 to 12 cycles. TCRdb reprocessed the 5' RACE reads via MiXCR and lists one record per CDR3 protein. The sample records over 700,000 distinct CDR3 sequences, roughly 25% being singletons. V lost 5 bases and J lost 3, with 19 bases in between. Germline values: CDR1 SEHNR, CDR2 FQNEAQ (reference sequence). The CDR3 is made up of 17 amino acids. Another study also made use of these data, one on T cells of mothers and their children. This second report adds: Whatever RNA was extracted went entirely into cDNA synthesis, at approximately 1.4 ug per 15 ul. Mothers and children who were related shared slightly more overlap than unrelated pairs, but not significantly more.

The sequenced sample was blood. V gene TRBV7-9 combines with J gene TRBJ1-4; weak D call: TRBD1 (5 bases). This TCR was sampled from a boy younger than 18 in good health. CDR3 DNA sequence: TGTGCCAGCAGCCCACCTAGAACTGGGACCGCTAATGAAAAACTGTTTTTT. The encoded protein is CASSPPRTGTANEKLFF.